This TCR beta chain was captured by sequencing in a study of T-cell reconstitution after alpha-beta-depleted transplantation in children. Germline V lookup: CDR1 MNHEY, CDR2 SVGAGI. The CDR3 loop spans 16 amino acids. The germline V and J ends were trimmed by 0 bases and 5 bases, with 14 bases remaining between them. The TCRbeta library was prepared with unique molecular identifiers. TCRdb reanalysed the PCR reads using MiXCR and keeps one entry per CDR3 protein. The data hold 490,000 or so distinct CDR3 sequences, with 8% to 11% observed a single time. This clonotype occurred many times. This chain joins TRBV6-5 and TRBJ1-5; D is perhaps TRBD1 (5 bases). The receptor comes from a child aged 2 to 15 with inherited bone marrow failure, due to receive a stem cell transplant. Material: PBMCs, obtained before TCRalphabeta/CD19-depleted stem cell transplant. The chain's CDR3 is CASSYSSTGLDQPQHF. The CDR3 nucleotides are TGTGCCAGCAGTTACTCGTCTACGGGGCTGGATCAGCCCCAGCATTTT.